Reported below is one T cell receptor beta chain. Its antigen is not identified. The source of the sample is a study of blood T cells in healthy people across ages. PCR was performed a second time for about 7 to 12 cycles using a sample-barcoded 5' primer and a J-beta primer mix. Researchers report that a template-switch adaptor with 12 random nucleotides tagged each cDNA molecule. TCRdb re-analysed the 5' RACE reads in MiXCR, keeping a single row per CDR3 protein. Here the sample spans fewer than 2,000,000 distinct CDR3 sequences, approximately 39% being singletons. General study points: Relative to aged donors, long-lived donors carried more naive CD4+ cells and displayed higher diversity. Those diversity estimates obtained from one million T cells were thought to be underestimates.

Trimming left V 8 bases short and J 2 bases short, with 10 bases between. This CDR3 is 13 amino acids long. The V gene's germline CDR1 is MNHNY and CDR2 SVGAGI (reference sequence). V gene TRBV6-6 combines with J gene TRBJ1-5, with D unresolved. Sample: blood. The origin of this receptor is a human donor in good health. The DNA for the CDR3 is TGTGCCAGCCTCCGTGAGGGCAATCAGCCCCAGCATTTT. This translates into CASLREGNQPQHF.